These 11 T cell receptor beta chains were all obtained from the same sample, sequenced in a study of cytomegalovirus exposure and HLA in healthy donors. PCR amplification relied on 60 Vbeta primers (plus 13 Jbeta primers). Generated by immunoSEQ multiplex PCR, the TCRdb table keeps only in-frame clones and is missing some. The sample holds over 250,000 clones, approximately 90% seen once. The sample was PBMCs. Receptor source: a man aged 35 to 55 in good health and CMV-seropositive.

This chain joins TRBV21-1 and TRBJ2-7; the table calls TRBD1, which could not be checked here. TRBV21-1 has pseudogene status. CDR3 size: 14 residues. This CDR3 reads CASTITGPKGEQYF. For the CDR3, the DNA is TGTGCCAGCACCATTACAGGCCCCAAGGGCGAGCAGTACTTC.

This chain links TRBV13 with TRBJ1-4; 7 positions agree with TRBD1. This CDR3 is built from 16 residues. V gave up 4 bases and J gave up 2 bases; unmatched junction bases: 7. CDR1 is PRHDT and CDR2 is FYEKMQ in the germline V gene (reference sequence). DNA for the CDR3: TGTGCCAGCAGCTCCCCGGAGGGGGCGACTAATGAAAAACTGTTTTTT. Amino acids: CASSSPEGATNEKLFF.

This chain connects TRBV2 to TRBJ2-3; 10 bases are shared with TRBD2. This CDR3 is 18 amino acids long. Trimming at V came to 7 bases and at J to 3 bases, leaving 16 bases not matched to a gene. Germline V gene lookup returns CDR1 SNHLY and CDR2 FYNNEI. CDR3 residues: CASIGVNSGRSSTDTQYF. The CDR3 nucleotides read TGTGCCAGCATCGGGGTGAATAGCGGGAGGAGTTCAACAGATACGCAGTATTTT.

The chain combines TRBV18 with TRBJ1-1; 12 bases fit TRBD1. The CDR3 length is 18 residues. CDR1 and CDR2 (germline): KGHSH, LQKENI. V was pared by 5 bases and J by 5 bases, with 15 bases of the junction left unmatched. The CDR3, as DNA: TGTGCCAGCTCATCACGAAGCGGGACAGGGGGCGTCGGGACTGAAGCTTTCTTT. It codes for CASSSRSGTGGVGTEAFF.

The chain joins TRBV7-3 to TRBJ2-3; TRBD1 matches 7 bases. The V segment lost 6 bases and the J segment 2 bases; nucleotides outside the gene matches: 5. Germline CDR1 SGHTA, CDR2 FQGTGA. This CDR3 region has 14 residues. CDR3 DNA: TGTGCCAGCAGTCGGACAGGCGACACAGATACGCAGTATTTT. Amino acids: CASSRTGDTDTQYF.

The gene calls are TRBV6-5 and TRBJ2-7; TRBD2 matches at 12 bases. The junction had 6 bases not matched to a gene; V was cut back by 2 bases and J by 7 bases. This CDR3 is built from 15 residues. Germline V gene lookup returns CDR1 MNHEY and CDR2 SVGAGI. This CDR3 is CASSYVTSGGQEQYF. As DNA, the CDR3 is TGTGCCAGCAGTTACGTCACTAGCGGGGGGCAGGAGCAGTACTTC.

This clone has a single count. J is TRBJ2-7 and V is TRBV30; D is perhaps TRBD2 (6 bases). The CDR3 is made up of 14 amino acids. Germline V gene sequence: CDR1 GTSNPN, CDR2 SVGIG (reference sequence). Trimming cost V 1 base and J 3 bases, with 13 bases left between them. Here the CDR3 DNA reads TGTGCCTGGAGTGACTCGGGAGCAGGCTACGAGCAGTACTTC. Residues: CAWSDSGAGYEQYF.

The rearrangement links TRBV7-2 to TRBJ2-5; the match to TRBD2 covers 9 bases. Unmatched junction bases numbered 8, after V lost 6 bases and J lost 0 bases. CDR3 length equals 16 residues. Germline values: CDR1 SGHTA, CDR2 FQGNSA. CDR3 loop: CASRPPSGVNQETQYF. DNA for the CDR3: TGTGCCAGCAGACCCCCTAGCGGGGTGAACCAAGAGACCCAGTACTTC.

J is TRBJ2-1 and V is TRBV4-1; 7 bases are a match to TRBD2. The CDR3 extends over 16 amino acids. Germline CDR1 MGHRA, CDR2 YSYEKL. V lost 5 bases and J lost 2; bases outside the gene matches: 9. CDR3 amino acids: CASSERLAAPYNEQFF. The CDR3 DNA follows: TGCGCCAGCAGCGAGAGACTAGCCGCACCCTACAATGAGCAGTTCTTC.

This rearrangement joins TRBV5-1 to TRBJ1-4; TRBD1 aligns across 7 bases. The CDR3 has 14 amino acids. Per germline, CDR1 SGHRS and CDR2 YFSETQ. The ends lost 0 bases at V and 5 bases at J; junction bases unmatched: 1. CDR3 amino acids: CASSLGDRNEKLFF. The CDR3 DNA reads TGCGCCAGCAGCTTGGGGGACAGAAATGAAAAACTGTTTTTT.

CDR3 bases: TGTGCCAGCAGGCCAAGTGGGACAGGGGGCCACAATGAGCAGTTCTTC. Protein sequence: CASRPSGTGGHNEQFF. V usage is TRBV6-6 and J usage is TRBJ2-1, with 12 nucleotides matching TRBD1. CDR1 is MNHNY, CDR2 SVGAGI, per germline (reference sequence). V was clipped by 6 bases and J by 5 bases; unmatched bases: 8. CDR3 length equals 16 residues.